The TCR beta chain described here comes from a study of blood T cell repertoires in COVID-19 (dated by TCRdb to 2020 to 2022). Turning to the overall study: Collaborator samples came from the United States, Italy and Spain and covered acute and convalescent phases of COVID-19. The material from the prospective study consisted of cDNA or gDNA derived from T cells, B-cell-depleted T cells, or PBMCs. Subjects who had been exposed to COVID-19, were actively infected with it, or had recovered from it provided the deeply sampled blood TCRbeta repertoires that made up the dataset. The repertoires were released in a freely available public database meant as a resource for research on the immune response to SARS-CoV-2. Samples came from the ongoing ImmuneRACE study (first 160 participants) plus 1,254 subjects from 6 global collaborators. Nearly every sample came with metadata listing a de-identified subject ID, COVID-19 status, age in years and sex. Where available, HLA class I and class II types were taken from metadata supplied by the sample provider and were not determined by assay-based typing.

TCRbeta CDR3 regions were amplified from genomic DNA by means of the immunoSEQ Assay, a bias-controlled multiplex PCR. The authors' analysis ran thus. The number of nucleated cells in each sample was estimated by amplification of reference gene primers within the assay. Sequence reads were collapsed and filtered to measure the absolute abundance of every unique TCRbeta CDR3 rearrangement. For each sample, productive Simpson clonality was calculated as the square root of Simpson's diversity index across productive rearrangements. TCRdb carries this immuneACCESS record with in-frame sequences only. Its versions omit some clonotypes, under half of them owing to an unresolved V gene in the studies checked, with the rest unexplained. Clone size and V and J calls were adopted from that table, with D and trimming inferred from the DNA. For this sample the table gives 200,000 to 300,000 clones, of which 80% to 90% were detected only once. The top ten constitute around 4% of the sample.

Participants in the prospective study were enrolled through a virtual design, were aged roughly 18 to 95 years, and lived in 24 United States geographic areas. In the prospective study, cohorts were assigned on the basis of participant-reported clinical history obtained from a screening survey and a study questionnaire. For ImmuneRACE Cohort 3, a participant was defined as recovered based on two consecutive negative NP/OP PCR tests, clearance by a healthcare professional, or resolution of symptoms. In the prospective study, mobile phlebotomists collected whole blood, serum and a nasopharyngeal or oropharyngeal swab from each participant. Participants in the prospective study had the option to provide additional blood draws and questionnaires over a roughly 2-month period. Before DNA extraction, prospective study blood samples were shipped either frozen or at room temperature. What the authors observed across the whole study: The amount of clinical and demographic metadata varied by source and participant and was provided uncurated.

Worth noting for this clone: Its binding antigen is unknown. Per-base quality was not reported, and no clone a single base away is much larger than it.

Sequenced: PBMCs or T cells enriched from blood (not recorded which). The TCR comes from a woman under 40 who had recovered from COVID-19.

At the DNA level, the sequence is TGTGCCAGCAGCCAAGTGGGACAGGGATTATACGAGCAGTACTTC. Its protein reads: CASSQVGQGLYEQYF. The chain couples TRBV14 to TRBJ2-7; 9 nucleotides in the junction match TRBD1. Looking up the germline V gene yields CDR1 SGHDN and CDR2 FVKESK. From the cysteine up to the phenylalanine, the CDR3 has a length of 15 residues. Only the CDR3 region is kept as DNA, spanning 45 bases read in frame from base 1. V and J are trimmed by 1 base and 4 bases, and the gene matches miss 5 bases of the junction.